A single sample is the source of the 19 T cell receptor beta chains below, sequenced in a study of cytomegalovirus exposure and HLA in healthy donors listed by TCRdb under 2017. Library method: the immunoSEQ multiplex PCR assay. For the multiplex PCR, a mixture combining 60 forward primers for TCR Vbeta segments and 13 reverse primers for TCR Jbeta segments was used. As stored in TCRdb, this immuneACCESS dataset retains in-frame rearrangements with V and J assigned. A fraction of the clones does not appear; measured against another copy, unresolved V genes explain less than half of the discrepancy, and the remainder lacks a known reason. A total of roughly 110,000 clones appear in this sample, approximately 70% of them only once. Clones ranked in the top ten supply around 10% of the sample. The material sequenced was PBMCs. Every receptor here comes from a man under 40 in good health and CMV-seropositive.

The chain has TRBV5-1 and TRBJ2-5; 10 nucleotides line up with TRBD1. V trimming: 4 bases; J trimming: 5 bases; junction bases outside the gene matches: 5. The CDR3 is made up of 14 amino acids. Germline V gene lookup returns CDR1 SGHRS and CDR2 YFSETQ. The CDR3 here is CASSNRDRGETQYF. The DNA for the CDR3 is TGCGCCAGCAGCAACCGGGACAGGGGTGAGACCCAGTACTTC.

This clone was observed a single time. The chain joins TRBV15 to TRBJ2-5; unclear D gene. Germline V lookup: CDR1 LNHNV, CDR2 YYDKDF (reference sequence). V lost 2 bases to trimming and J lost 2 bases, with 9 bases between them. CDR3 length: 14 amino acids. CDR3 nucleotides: TGTGCCACCAGCAGACCCATGAGGCAAGAGACCCAGTACTTC. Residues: CATSRPMRQETQYF.

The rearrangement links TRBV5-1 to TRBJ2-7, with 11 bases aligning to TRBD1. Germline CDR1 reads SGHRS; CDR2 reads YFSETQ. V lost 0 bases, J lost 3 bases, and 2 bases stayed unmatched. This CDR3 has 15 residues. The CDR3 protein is CASSLEGQGDYEQYF. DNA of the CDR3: TGCGCCAGCAGCTTGGAGGGACAGGGGGACTACGAGCAGTACTTC.

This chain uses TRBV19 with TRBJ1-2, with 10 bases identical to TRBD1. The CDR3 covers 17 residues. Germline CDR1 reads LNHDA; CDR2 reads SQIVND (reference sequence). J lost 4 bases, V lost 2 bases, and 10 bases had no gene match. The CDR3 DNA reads TGTGCCAGTAGTATAAGGGGTCGACAGGGGGCCCTCTATGGCTACACCTTC. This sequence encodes CASSIRGRQGALYGYTF.

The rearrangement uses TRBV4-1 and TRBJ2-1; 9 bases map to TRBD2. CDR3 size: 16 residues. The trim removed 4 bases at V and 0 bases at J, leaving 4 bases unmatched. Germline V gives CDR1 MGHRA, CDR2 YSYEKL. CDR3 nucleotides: TGCGCCAGCAGCCTCGCAGCGGGAGGCTCCTACAATGAGCAGTTCTTC. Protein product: CASSLAAGGSYNEQFF.

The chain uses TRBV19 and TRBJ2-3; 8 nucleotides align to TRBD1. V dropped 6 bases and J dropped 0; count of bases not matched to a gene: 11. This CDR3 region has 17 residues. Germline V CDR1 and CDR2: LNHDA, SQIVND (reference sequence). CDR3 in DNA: TGTGCCAGTAGGGGGCGCCGGGACAGGCCTAGCACAGATACGCAGTATTTT. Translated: CASRGRRDRPSTDTQYF.

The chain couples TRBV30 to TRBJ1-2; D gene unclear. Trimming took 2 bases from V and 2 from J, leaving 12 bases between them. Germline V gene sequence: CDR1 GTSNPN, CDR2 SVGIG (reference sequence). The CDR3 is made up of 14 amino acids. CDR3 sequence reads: CAWSILGRNYGYTF. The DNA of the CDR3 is TGTGCCTGGAGTATCCTCGGTCGGAACTATGGCTACACCTTC.

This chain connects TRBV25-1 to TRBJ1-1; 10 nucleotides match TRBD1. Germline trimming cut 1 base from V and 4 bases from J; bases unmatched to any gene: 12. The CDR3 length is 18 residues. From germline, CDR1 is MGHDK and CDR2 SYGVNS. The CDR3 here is CASSEFFLRTGGPTEAFF. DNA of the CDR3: TGTGCCAGCAGTGAATTCTTCCTTAGGACAGGGGGACCCACTGAAGCTTTCTTT.

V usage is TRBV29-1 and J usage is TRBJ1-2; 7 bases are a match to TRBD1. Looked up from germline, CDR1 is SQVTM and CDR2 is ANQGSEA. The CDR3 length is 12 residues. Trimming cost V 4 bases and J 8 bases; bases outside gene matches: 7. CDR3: CSVGDRAYGYTF. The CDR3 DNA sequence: TGCAGCGTTGGAGACAGGGCGTACGGCTACACCTTC. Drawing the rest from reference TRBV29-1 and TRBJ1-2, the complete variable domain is SAVISQKPSRDICQRGTSLTIQCQVDSQVTMMFWYRQQPGQSLTLIATANQGSEATYESGFVIDKFPISRPNLTFSTLTVSNMSPEDSSIYLCSVGDRAYGYTFGSGTRLTVV.

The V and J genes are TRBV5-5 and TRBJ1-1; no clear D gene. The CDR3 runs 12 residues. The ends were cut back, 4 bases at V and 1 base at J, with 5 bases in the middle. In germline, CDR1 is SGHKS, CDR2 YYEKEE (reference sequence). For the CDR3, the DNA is TGTGCCAGCAGCACCAGGAACACTGAAGCTTTCTTT. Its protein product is CASSTRNTEAFF.

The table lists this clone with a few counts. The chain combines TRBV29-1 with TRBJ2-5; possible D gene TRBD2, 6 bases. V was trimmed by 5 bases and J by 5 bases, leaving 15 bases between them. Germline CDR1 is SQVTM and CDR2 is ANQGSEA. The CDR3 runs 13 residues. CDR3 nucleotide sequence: TGCAGCGTTAGCGGGCAGAGACGGGAGACCCAGTACTTC. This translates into CSVSGQRRETQYF.

The CDR3 is CASSLVFRGLENYGYTF. As DNA, the CDR3 is TGTGCCAGCAGTTTAGTGTTCAGGGGGCTTGAAAACTATGGCTACACCTTC. This sequence joins TRBV28 and TRBJ1-2; 8 bases map to TRBD1. The CDR3 contains 17 residues. Germline CDR1 reads MDHEN; CDR2 reads SYDVKM. J was trimmed by 2 bases and V by 2 bases; bases with no gene match: 10.

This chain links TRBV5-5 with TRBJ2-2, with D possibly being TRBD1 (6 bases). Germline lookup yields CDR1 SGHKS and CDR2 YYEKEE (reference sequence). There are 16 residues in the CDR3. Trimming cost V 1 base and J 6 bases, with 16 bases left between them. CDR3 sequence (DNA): TGTGCCAGCAGCTTGCGTGGATGGCAGGGGCCCGGGGAGCTGTTTTTT. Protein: CASSLRGWQGPGELFF.

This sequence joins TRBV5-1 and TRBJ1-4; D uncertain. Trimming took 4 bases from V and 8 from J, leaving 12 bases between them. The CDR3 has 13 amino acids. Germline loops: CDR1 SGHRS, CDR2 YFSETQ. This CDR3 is CASSRGSSEKLFF. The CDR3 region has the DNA TGCGCCAGCAGCCGAGGGTCGTCCGAAAAACTGTTTTTT.

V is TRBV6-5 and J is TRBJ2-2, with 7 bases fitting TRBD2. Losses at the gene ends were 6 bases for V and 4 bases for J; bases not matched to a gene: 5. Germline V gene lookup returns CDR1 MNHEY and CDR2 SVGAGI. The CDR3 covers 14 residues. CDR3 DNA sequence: TGTGCCAGCAGGAGTGGGGGGGGCACCGGGGAGCTGTTTTTT. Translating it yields CASRSGGGTGELFF.

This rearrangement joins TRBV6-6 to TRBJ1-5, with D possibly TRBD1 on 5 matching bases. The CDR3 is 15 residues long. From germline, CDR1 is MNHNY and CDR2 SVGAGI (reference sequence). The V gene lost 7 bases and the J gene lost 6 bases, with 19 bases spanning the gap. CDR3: CASMVRGAGPQPQHF. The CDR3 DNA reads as TGTGCCAGCATGGTGCGGGGTGCGGGACCTCAGCCCCAGCATTTT.

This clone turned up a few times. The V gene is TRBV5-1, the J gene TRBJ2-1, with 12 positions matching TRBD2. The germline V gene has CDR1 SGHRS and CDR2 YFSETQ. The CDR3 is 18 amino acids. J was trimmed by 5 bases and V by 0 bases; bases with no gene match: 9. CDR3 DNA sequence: TGCGCCAGCAGCTTGGCTAGCGGGAGGGCCTTTCTCGACAATGAGCAGTTCTTC. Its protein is CASSLASGRAFLDNEQFF.

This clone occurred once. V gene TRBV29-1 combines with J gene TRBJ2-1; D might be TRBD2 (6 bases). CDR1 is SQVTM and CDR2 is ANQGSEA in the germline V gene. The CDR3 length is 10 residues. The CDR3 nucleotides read TGCACCGGAGGGAGCAATGAGCAGTTCTTC. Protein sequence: CTGGSNEQFF.

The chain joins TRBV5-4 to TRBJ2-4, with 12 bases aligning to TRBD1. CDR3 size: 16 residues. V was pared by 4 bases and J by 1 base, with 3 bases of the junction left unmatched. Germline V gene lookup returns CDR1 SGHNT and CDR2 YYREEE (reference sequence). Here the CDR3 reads CASSQGQGAAKNIQYF. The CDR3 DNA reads TGTGCCAGCAGCCAGGGACAGGGGGCGGCCAAAAACATTCAGTACTTC.